A selection of T cell receptor beta chains follows, all from one sample in a study of cytomegalovirus exposure and HLA in healthy donors. Some clones are missing from TCRdb's copy, which holds only in-frame ones; the method was immunoSEQ multiplex PCR. The sample carries 150,000 or so clones, around three quarters recorded once. The sample was PBMCs. These receptors were taken from a man in his forties in good health and CMV-seronegative. Each CDR3 is given with its conserved first and last residue. The order of the fields is D gene, V gene, J gene, clone size, CDR3 protein, CDR3 DNA. D genes are given only for firm matches. Not all rows give a size; the values are once, few, many and, for expanded clones, a class.

>.|TRBV27|TRBJ2-3|.
CASSLWGVGGTDTQYF
TGTGCCAGCAGTTTATGGGGCGTGGGGGGAACGGATACGCAGTATTTT
>TRBD2|TRBV9|TRBJ2-3|.
CASSFSSGRADTQYF
TGTGCCAGCAGTTTTTCTAGCGGGAGGGCAGATACGCAGTATTTT
>.|TRBV6-1|TRBJ2-1|.
CASSGPSGNNEQFF
TGTGCCAGCAGCGGACCCTCGGGGAACAATGAGCAGTTCTTC
>TRBD2|TRBV2|TRBJ2-5|.
CASTPLAGVETQYF
TGTGCCAGCACCCCCCTAGCGGGAGTCGAGACCCAGTACTTC
>TRBD1|TRBV4-1|TRBJ2-7|.
CASSQGQGQVSYEQYF
TGCGCCAGCAGCCAAGGGCAGGGACAGGTATCCTACGAGCAGTACTTC
>.|TRBV7-9|TRBJ1-1|.
CASSQQENTEAFF
TGTGCCAGCAGCCAACAGGAGAACACTGAAGCTTTCTTT
>.|TRBV6-5|TRBJ2-2|.
CASRLPINTGELFF
TGTGCCAGCAGACTCCCCATCAACACCGGGGAGCTGTTTTTT
>.|TRBV11-3|TRBJ2-1|few
CASSSGHNNEQFF
TGTGCCAGCAGCTCGGGACACAACAATGAGCAGTTCTTC
>.|TRBV27|TRBJ2-2|.
CASTSSPGELFF
TGTGCCAGCACTTCCTCCCCCGGGGAGCTGTTTTTT
>.|TRBV2|TRBJ2-3|.
CASSGAGTQYF
TGTGCCAGCAGTGGTGCCGGTACGCAGTATTTT
>TRBD2|TRBV11-3|TRBJ2-2|.
CASSSPEGGLAGPNTGELFF
TGTGCCAGCAGCTCCCCGGAGGGCGGACTAGCGGGTCCGAACACCGGGGAGCTGTTTTTT
>.|TRBV6-5|TRBJ1-2|.
CASSRDSGGYGYTF
TGTGCCAGCAGCCGGGACTCTGGAGGCTATGGCTACACCTTC